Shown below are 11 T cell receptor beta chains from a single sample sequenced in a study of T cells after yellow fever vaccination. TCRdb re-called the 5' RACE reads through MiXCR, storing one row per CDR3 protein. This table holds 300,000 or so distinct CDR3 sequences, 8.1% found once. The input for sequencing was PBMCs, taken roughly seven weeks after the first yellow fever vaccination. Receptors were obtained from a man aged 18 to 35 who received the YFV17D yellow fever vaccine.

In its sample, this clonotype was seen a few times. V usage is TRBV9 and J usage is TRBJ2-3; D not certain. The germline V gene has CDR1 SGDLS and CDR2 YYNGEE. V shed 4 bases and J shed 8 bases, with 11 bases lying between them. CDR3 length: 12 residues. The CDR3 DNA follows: TGTGCCAGCAGCAGTCCGGGCGGTACGCAGTATTTT. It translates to CASSSPGGTQYF.

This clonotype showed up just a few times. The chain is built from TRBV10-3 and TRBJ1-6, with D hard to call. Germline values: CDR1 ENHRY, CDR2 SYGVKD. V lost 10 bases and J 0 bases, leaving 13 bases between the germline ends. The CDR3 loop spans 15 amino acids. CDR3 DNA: TGTGCCACAGGACGCTCTAGCTCCTATAATTCACCCCTCCACTTT. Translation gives CATGRSSSYNSPLHF.

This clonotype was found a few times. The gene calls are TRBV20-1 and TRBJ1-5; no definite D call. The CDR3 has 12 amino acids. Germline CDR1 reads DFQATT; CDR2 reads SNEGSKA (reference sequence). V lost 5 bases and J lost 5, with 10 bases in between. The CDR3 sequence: CSARGGYQPQHF. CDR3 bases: TGCAGTGCTCGGGGAGGCTATCAGCCCCAGCATTTT.

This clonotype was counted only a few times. The CDR3 spells CASSQDRSRNEKLFF. For the CDR3, the DNA is TGTGCCAGCAGCCAAGACAGGTCCAGAAATGAAAAACTGTTTTTT. The V call is TRBV4-2, the J call TRBJ1-4; D is unresolved. This CDR3 region has 15 residues. With 0 bases removed from V and 5 bases from J, the gap between germline ends came to 10 bases. Germline CDR1 reads LGHNA; CDR2 reads YNFKEQ.

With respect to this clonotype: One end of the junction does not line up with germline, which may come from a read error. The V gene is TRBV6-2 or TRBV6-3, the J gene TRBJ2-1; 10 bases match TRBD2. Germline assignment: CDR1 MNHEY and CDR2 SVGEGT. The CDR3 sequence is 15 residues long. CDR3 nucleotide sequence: TGTGCCAGCAGCCAAGCGGGGGGGCCTTACATTGAGCAGTTCTTC. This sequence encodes CASSQAGGPYIEQFF.

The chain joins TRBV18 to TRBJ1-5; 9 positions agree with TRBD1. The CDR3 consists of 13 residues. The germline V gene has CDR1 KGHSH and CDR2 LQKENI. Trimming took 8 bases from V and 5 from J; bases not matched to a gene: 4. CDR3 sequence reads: CASGQGMDQPQHF. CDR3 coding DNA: TGTGCCAGCGGACAGGGGATGGATCAGCCCCAGCATTTT.

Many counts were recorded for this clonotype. The DNA for the CDR3 is TGTGCCAGCAGCATCGCAGATACGCAGTATTTT. Amino acid sequence: CASSIADTQYF. The genes are TRBV5-4 and TRBJ2-3; D gene unclear. Germline V gene sequence: CDR1 SGHNT, CDR2 YYREEE (reference sequence). V gave up 4 bases and J gave up 4 bases, with 4 bases separating them. The CDR3 totals 11 residues.

The DNA for the CDR3 is TGTGCCACCGCCAGTGAGGGGACAAGGAGTTCACCCCTCCACTTT. Its protein is CATASEGTRSSPLHF. The gene calls are TRBV15 and TRBJ1-6, with D possibly TRBD1 on 6 matching bases. The germline CDR1 and CDR2 sequences are LNHNV and YYDKDF (reference sequence). The CDR3 covers 15 residues. V was clipped by 8 bases and J by 9 bases, with 20 bases between them.

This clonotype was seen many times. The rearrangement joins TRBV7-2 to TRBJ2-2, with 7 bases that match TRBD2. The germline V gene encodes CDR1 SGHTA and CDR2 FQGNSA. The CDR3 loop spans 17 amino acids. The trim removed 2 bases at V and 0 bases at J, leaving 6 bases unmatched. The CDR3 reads CASSLWAGVPNTGELFF. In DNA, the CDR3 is TGTGCCAGCAGCTTATGGGCGGGGGTTCCGAACACCGGGGAGCTGTTTTTT.

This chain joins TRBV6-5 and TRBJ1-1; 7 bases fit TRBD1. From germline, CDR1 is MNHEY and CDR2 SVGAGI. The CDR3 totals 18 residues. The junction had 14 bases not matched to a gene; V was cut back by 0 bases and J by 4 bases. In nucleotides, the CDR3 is TGTGCCAGCAGTTACTCTATAGCAGGGGGTATTTTCGGCACTGAAGCTTTCTTT. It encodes CASSYSIAGGIFGTEAFF.

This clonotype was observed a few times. The CDR3 nucleotides read TGTGCCAGCAGCTTGTTCAGGCAGGGAGGCGAGCAGTACTTC. Translating it yields CASSLFRQGGEQYF. The chain uses TRBV5-6 and TRBJ2-7, with D possibly being TRBD2 (6 bases). This CDR3 contains 14 residues. The germline V and J ends were trimmed by 1 base and 6 bases, with 14 bases remaining between them. Germline CDR1 reads SGHDT; CDR2 reads YYEEEE.